This T cell receptor beta chain was documented in a study of cytomegalovirus exposure and HLA in healthy donors. Study details: Of the donors genotyped, approximately 400 in all, about 81% fell in the Caucasian-associated ancestry cluster.

Both 60 Vbeta primers and 13 Jbeta primers went into the PCR. Only in-frame clones appear in the TCRdb table, and some are missing; sequencing was by immunoSEQ multiplex PCR. The repertoire holds about 180,000 clones, with over 60% as singletons. The CDR3 consists of 11 residues. CDR1 is SEHNR and CDR2 is FQNEAQ in the germline V gene (reference sequence). This clone appeared once. Sequencing was performed on PBMCs. The chain carries TRBV7-9 and TRBJ1-5; D is perhaps TRBD1 (5 bases). The TCR sequence derives from a man between 40 and 49 years old in good health and CMV-seropositive. CDR3 coding DNA: TGTGCAGTTGGGGGGAATCAGCCCCAGCATTTT. Translation gives CAVGGNQPQHF.